This T cell receptor beta chain was captured by sequencing in a study of blood T cell repertoires in COVID-19. Study overall: COVID-19 samples collected from the United States, Italy and Spain covered acute and convalescent phases. PBMCs, B-cell-depleted T cells, or T cells provided the cDNA or gDNA that made up the material.

This clone was detected only once. The authors' processing: Researchers report that nucleated cell counts were estimated from reference gene primer amplification. Measured with immunoSEQ multiplex PCR; TCRdb has only the in-frame clones, and not every one. The D gene and trimming were derived from the DNA, and the V and J assignments and clone size from that table. The sample holds 50,000 to 80,000 clones, 89% seen once. This CDR3 is 12 amino acids long. Trimming cost V 8 bases and J 16 bases, with 21 bases left between them. The sample consisted of peripheral blood. The receptor was derived from a man aged 55 to 70 with acute or convalescent COVID-19. The chain recombines TRBV12-3 or TRBV12-4 with TRBJ2-1; D gene ambiguous. The CDR3 sequence: CASSFAVLVSFF. In DNA form, the CDR3 reads TGTGCCAGCTCATTCGCCGTCCTAGTTTCCTTCTTC.